Listed below are T cell receptor beta chains from one sample, sequenced in a study of identical twins. TCRdb independently ran MiXCR on the 5' RACE reads; one entry per CDR3 protein. The table lists about 450,000 distinct CDR3 sequences, around 18% of them singletons. Material for sequencing was naive T cells sorted from blood. These receptors originate from a man aged 50-59 years in good health. Both conserved end residues are part of each CDR3. The D gene is left open where the match is weak. Only some rows state a clone size, as once, few, many or a class for expanded clones.

>many|TRBV12-3/TRBV12-4|TRBJ2-3|.
TGTGCCAGCAGTTTAGGAGACGGGAGCACAGATACGCAGTATTTT
CASSLGDGSTDTQYF
>few|TRBV27|TRBJ2-1|.
TGTGCCAGCAGTCCTCTTTCCCGGGACCGACCCTTCTCCAATGAGCAGTTCTTC
CASSPLSRDRPFSNEQFF
>.|TRBV29-1|TRBJ2-3|.
TGCAGCGTTGAAGACGGTAGCGCAGATACGCAGTATTTT
CSVEDGSADTQYF
>.|TRBV20-1|TRBJ2-7|TRBD2
TGCAGTGCTACGAACGTTAGCGGGAGGTCCTACGAGCAGTACTTC
CSATNVSGRSYEQYF
>.|TRBV20-1|TRBJ2-1|.
TGCAGTGCTAGAGCCAATTTCGCCCCGGGACTTCCTTACAATGAGCAGTTCTTC
CSARANFAPGLPYNEQFF
>.|TRBV20-1|TRBJ2-3|.
TGCAGTGCTAGAGACGGGGACCGAGGCACAGATACGCAGTATTTT
CSARDGDRGTDTQYF
>.|TRBV18|TRBJ2-7|.
TGTGCCAGCTCACCAAGATACCTACAGAGCTACGAGCAGTACTTC
CASSPRYLQSYEQYF
>.|TRBV15|TRBJ2-1|TRBD1
TGTGCCACCAGCAGATTCCGAGACAGGGCAAATGAGCAGTTCTTC
CATSRFRDRANEQFF
>.|TRBV5-1|TRBJ1-2|.
TGCGCCAGCAGCTTGAGCGGACCGGAGGGCTACACCTTC
CASSLSGPEGYTF
>many|TRBV4-3|TRBJ2-7|.
TGCGCCAGCAGCCAAGAGGTCCCCGGGTCGGGGAACGAGCAGTACTTC
CASSQEVPGSGNEQYF
>many|TRBV12-3/TRBV12-4|TRBJ1-1|.
TGTGCCAGCAGCCTAGGGAGAGTGAACACTGAAGCTTTCTTT
CASSLGRVNTEAFF
>few|TRBV6-1|TRBJ1-1|TRBD1
TGTGCCAGCAGTCTCCAGGGGGTAGGGACTGAAGCTTTCTTT
CASSLQGVGTEAFF
>many|TRBV20-1|TRBJ2-7|.
TGCAGTGCTAGAGATCCAATGGGTACGAACGAGCAGTACTTC
CSARDPMGTNEQYF
>few|TRBV7-9|TRBJ1-5|TRBD1
TGTGCCAGCGCCTGGGGGACAGTCAATCAGCCCCAGCATTTT
CASAWGTVNQPQHF
>few|TRBV20-1|TRBJ2-3|TRBD2
TGCAGTGCTAAACCGGGACTAGCGTCCGATACGCAGTATTTT
CSAKPGLASDTQYF
>.|TRBV27|TRBJ2-3|.
TGTGCCAGCAGTTTCTTCAGGGGTAGTATAGATACGCAGTATTTT
CASSFFRGSIDTQYF
>few|TRBV5-1|TRBJ1-5|.
TGCGCCAGCAGCTTTGGGGGGGACCATCAGCCCCAGCATTTT
CASSFGGDHQPQHF
>.|TRBV4-1|TRBJ2-5|TRBD1
TGCGCCAGCAGCCCTACAGGGGGCGAGGGAGAGACCCAGTACTTC
CASSPTGGEGETQYF
>few|TRBV12-3/TRBV12-4|TRBJ2-1|.
TGTGCCAGCAGTTCCATGGGGGCAGAGCCCTACAATGAGCAGTTCTTC
CASSSMGAEPYNEQFF
>.|TRBV12-3/TRBV12-4|TRBJ1-2|.
TGTGCCAGCAGTCCGAGCGGATTTAGCTATGGCTACACCTTC
CASSPSGFSYGYTF
>few|TRBV28|TRBJ2-4|.
TGTGCCAGCAGTTTATTGGGACTCAAAAACATTCAGTACTTC
CASSLLGLKNIQYF
>.|TRBV6-6|TRBJ1-5|.
TGTGCCAGCAGCCGACAGGCCAATCAGCCCCAGCATTTT
CASSRQANQPQHF
>few|TRBV7-8|TRBJ2-3|TRBD2
TGTGCCAGCAGCTTTTTAGCGGGGCAGGGCACAGATACGCAGTATTTT
CASSFLAGQGTDTQYF
>many|TRBV5-1|TRBJ2-7|TRBD1
TGCGCCAGCAGCTTGGGGGACAGCTTCTACGAGCAGTACTTC
CASSLGDSFYEQYF
>.|TRBV7-2|TRBJ2-7|TRBD2
TGTGCCAGCAGCCTACAGAGCGGGAGACTCTACGAGCAGTACTTC
CASSLQSGRLYEQYF
>many|TRBV7-8|TRBJ2-3|.
TGTGCCAGCAGCTTATTGACAGGTGGGACAGATACGCAGTATTTT
CASSLLTGGTDTQYF
>.|TRBV20-1|TRBJ1-6|.
TGCAGTGCCGAGATCGGGAATTCACCCCTCCACTTT
CSAEIGNSPLHF
>.|TRBV12-3/TRBV12-4|TRBJ1-5|.
TGTGCCAGCAGTCACCAGGGAGTTCAGCCCCAGCATTTT
CASSHQGVQPQHF
>few|TRBV10-3|TRBJ2-2|TRBD1
TGTGCCATCAGTGAAGTGGGACAGTACACCGGGGAGCTGTTTTTT
CAISEVGQYTGELFF
>.|TRBV15|TRBJ2-1|.
TGTGCCACCAGCAGAGATATAACAGAGCAGTTCTTC
CATSRDITEQFF
>few|TRBV6-5|TRBJ2-3|TRBD1
TGTGCCAGCAGTTACCCGGGACAGGGGGCGAATACGCAGTATTTT
CASSYPGQGANTQYF
>many|TRBV5-1|TRBJ1-3|.
TGCGCCAGCAGCTCGGGACTGCGCTCTGGAAACACCATATATTTT
CASSSGLRSGNTIYF
>few|TRBV5-6|TRBJ2-1|TRBD2
TGTGCCAGCAGGACGGGACTAGCAGTATCTTACAATGAGCAGTTCTTC
CASRTGLAVSYNEQFF
>many|TRBV27|TRBJ2-1|TRBD2
TGTGCCAGCAGTTTACCTAGCGGGGGGGCAGATTACAATGAGCAGTTCTTC
CASSLPSGGADYNEQFF
>many|TRBV20-1|TRBJ2-2|TRBD1
TGCAGTGCTAGAGATTTCAGGACAGGACAAACCGGGGAGCTGTTTTTT
CSARDFRTGQTGELFF
>many|TRBV20-1|TRBJ2-3|.
TGCAGTGCTAGAGACCTGGGAGGTTGGGGCACAGATACGCAGTATTTT
CSARDLGGWGTDTQYF
>.|TRBV6-2/TRBV6-3|TRBJ1-5|TRBD1
TGTGCCAGCAGTTACCCCAGGGACAGGGGACCGAATCAGCCCCAGCATTTT
CASSYPRDRGPNQPQHF
>many|TRBV12-3/TRBV12-4|TRBJ2-7|TRBD2
TGTGCCAGCAGTTTGGGACTACCCTACGAGCAGTACTTC
CASSLGLPYEQYF
>.|TRBV7-3|TRBJ1-1|.
TGTGCCAGCAGCGTAAGCGGGCGGCGCTCAATGAACACTGAAGCTTTCTTT
CASSVSGRRSMNTEAFF
>few|TRBV20-1|TRBJ2-7|TRBD2
TGCAGTGCTATAACTAGCGGGCCTAGCTCCTACGAGCAGTACTTC
CSAITSGPSSYEQYF
>.|TRBV20-1|TRBJ1-6|TRBD1
TGCAGTGCTAGATCGACAGGGAGCTCCTATAATTCACCCCTCCACTTT
CSARSTGSSYNSPLHF
>few|TRBV4-2|TRBJ2-3|.
TGTGCCAGCAGCGGGATCGCCGATACGCAGTATTTT
CASSGIADTQYF
>.|TRBV15|TRBJ2-1|.
TGTGCCACCAGCAGGACACTAGACTTCAAGACCTACAATGAGCAGTTCTTC
CATSRTLDFKTYNEQFF
>few|TRBV20-1|TRBJ2-3|.
TGCAGTGCTAGAGATCGGGTTTTGAGCACAGATACGCAGTATTTT
CSARDRVLSTDTQYF
>.|TRBV4-1|TRBJ2-7|.
TGCGCCAGCAGCCAAGAGTTCAGGGCTTACGAGCAGTACTTC
CASSQEFRAYEQYF
>few|TRBV7-2|TRBJ1-6|.
TGTGCCAGCAGCTTAGGACAGCTTAATTCACCCCTCCACTTT
CASSLGQLNSPLHF
>.|TRBV6-1|TRBJ2-3|.
TGTGCCAGCAGTCCCCGGGACACTAGCACAGATACGCAGTATTTT
CASSPRDTSTDTQYF
>many|TRBV10-3|TRBJ2-7|.
TGTGCCACCCAGACAGGCCCCCGGGCATGGGAGTACTTC
CATQTGPRAWEYF
>once|TRBV7-9|TRBJ2-7|TRBD1
TGTGCCAGCAGCACTAGACAGGGATCCTACGAGCAGTACTTC
CASSTRQGSYEQYF
>.|TRBV18|TRBJ2-7|TRBD2
TGTGCCAGCTCACCACCGGCTAGCGGGAGTGGTGAGCAGTACTTC
CASSPPASGSGEQYF
>once|TRBV6-1|TRBJ2-2|.
TGTGCCAGCAAGTCCACCCGTCTAGGCACCGGGGAGCTGTTTTTT
CASKSTRLGTGELFF
>many|TRBV9|TRBJ2-7|.
TGTGCCAGCAGCGTTGGCCCCAGCTCCTACGAGCAGTACTTC
CASSVGPSSYEQYF
>few|TRBV11-2|TRBJ1-1|.
TGTGCCAGCAGCTTAGTCATGACTTCGGCCAGGACTTTATCCACTGAAGCTTTCTTT
CASSLVMTSARTLSTEAFF
>few|TRBV11-2|TRBJ1-4|.
TGTGCCAGCAGCTTAGCCGTGACCAGGAATGAAAAACTGTTTTTT
CASSLAVTRNEKLFF
>.|TRBV20-1|TRBJ2-5|TRBD2
TGCAGTCTTAGCGGGAGTAAAGAGACCCAGTACTTC
CSLSGSKETQYF
>.|TRBV7-2|TRBJ1-3|.
TGTGCCAGCAGCCCACAGGAATCCCTCTCTGGAAACACCATATATTTT
CASSPQESLSGNTIYF
>.|TRBV6-1|TRBJ1-2|TRBD1
TGTGCCAGCTCATCGGACAGGAACTATGGCTACACCTTC
CASSSDRNYGYTF
>many|TRBV3-1|TRBJ2-7|.
TGTGCCAGCAGCCATATCCTCACAGGGAACGAGCAGTACTTC
CASSHILTGNEQYF
>.|TRBV7-9|TRBJ2-7|.
TGTGCCAGCGCGGGGCCCGAGGGCTACGAGCAGTACTTC
CASAGPEGYEQYF